This is a list of T cell receptor beta chains from one sample in a study of T cell responses to AZD1222 COVID-19 vaccine. Generated by immunoSEQ multiplex PCR, the TCRdb table keeps only in-frame clones and is missing some. The sample contains hundreds of thousands of clones, 90% to 95% of which appear only once. The sample in question was peripheral blood, obtained 28 days after the second AZD1222 dose. The receptors come from an adult who received the AZD1222 COVID-19 vaccine. Both conserved end residues are trimmed from each CDR3.

j_call v_call cdr3_aa
TRBJ1-3 TRBV9 ASSAGHRSGNTIY
TRBJ2-5 TRBV29-1 SVGIGETQY
TRBJ2-2 TRBV7-2 ASSLDSYTGELF
TRBJ1-2 TRBV24-1 ATSATGLDGYT
TRBJ1-5 TRBV9 ASSPGSLGPQH
TRBJ1-2 TRBV2 ASSPTHEGT
TRBJ1-3 TRBV10-3 AISVDENSGNTIY
TRBJ1-5 TRBV2 ASSERQNQPQH
TRBJ1-3 TRBV9 ASSAGQGWGNTIY
TRBJ2-7 TRBV10-3 AISERAYEQY
TRBJ1-1 TRBV29-1 SASPGTPDYTEAF
TRBJ1-5 TRBV6-2/TRBV6-3 ASSYPGPYQPQH
TRBJ1-1 TRBV7-9 AAQVIEGAEAF
TRBJ1-6 TRBV10-3 AISDRASYNSPLH
TRBJ2-1 TRBV6-2/TRBV6-3 ASRLGTEQF
TRBJ1-2 TRBV5-5 ASSLVGASYGYT
TRBJ2-7 TRBV27 ASSLSAKGIYEQY
TRBJ2-1 TRBV9 ASSVGGGRAANEQF
TRBJ2-3 TRBV5-8 ASSWTLGDTQY
TRBJ1-6 TRBV28 AGRGSSYNSPLH
TRBJ2-5 TRBV7-9 ASSLGGRETQY
TRBJ1-5 TRBV5-4 ASSLGPAPYSNQPQH
TRBJ2-2 TRBV3-1/TRBV3-2 ASSQATGANTGELF
TRBJ2-7 TRBV21-1 ASSKTGTGEFHEQY
TRBJ1-1 TRBV3-1/TRBV3-2 ASSQDDEGRRAF
TRBJ1-2 TRBV6-5 ASSYEGNYGYT
TRBJ1-4 TRBV2 ASSPEISTNEKLF
TRBJ1-1 TRBV30 AWSSGGLTEAF
TRBJ1-1 TRBV5-5 ASSLLAGINTEAF
TRBJ2-7 TRBV28 ASTGGGSRGYEQY
TRBJ2-7 TRBV28 ASSWGYEQY
TRBJ2-3 TRBV5-4 ASSLGVAETDTQY
TRBJ2-7 TRBV5-4 ASSLQGTSRDEQY
TRBJ2-1 TRBV7-2 ASSLTGGYNEQF
TRBJ2-3 TRBV6-2/TRBV6-3 ASSGRGRGTDTQY
TRBJ1-1 TRBV28 ASSLEFEAF
TRBJ2-5 TRBV11-3 ASSAGQGKETQY
TRBJ1-1 TRBV15 ATSRGHSNTEAF
TRBJ2-2 TRBV19 ASRVGPANTGELF
TRBJ1-1 TRBV9 ASSPSQTGLEAF
TRBJ1-2 TRBV4-2 ASSSKSRGAGYT
TRBJ2-1 TRBV5-1 ASSLVQGGYNEQF
TRBJ2-7 TRBV3-1/TRBV3-2 ASSQDTRQGFYEQY
TRBJ2-2 TRBV5-1 ASSLAGGYTGELF
TRBJ2-3 TRBV28 ATRQGGTDTQY
TRBJ1-1 TRBV4-1 ASSQEPKNTEAF
TRBJ1-4 TRBV4-3 ASSQGTARIEKLF
TRBJ1-3 TRBV29-1 SAHSYSGNTIY
TRBJ2-1 TRBV5-4 ASSLGRGTSYNEQF
TRBJ1-1 TRBV2 ASSDQQGGLAF
TRBJ1-1 TRBV6-2/TRBV6-3 ASSRTGNTEAF
TRBJ2-7 TRBV5-1 ASSFQQTYEQY
TRBJ1-5 TRBV19 ASTPRVSNQPQH
TRBJ1-5 TRBV2 AGGSGLWNRRSNQPQH
TRBJ1-6 TRBV10-3 AISVTGGNSPLH
TRBJ2-5 TRBV30 AWSVMGGVQY
TRBJ2-7 TRBV28 ASSTPGQGEGEQY